This record covers a single T cell receptor (beta chain). The record originates from a study of T cell responses to AZD1222 COVID-19 vaccine. Sequenced by immunoSEQ multiplex PCR; TCRdb stores in-frame clones only, minus some. The sample includes about 110,000 clones, about 88% of them seen just once. Trimming removed 4 bases from V and 8 bases from J, with 14 bases in between. The CDR3 runs 13 residues. The V gene's germline CDR1 is SGHRS and CDR2 YFSETQ. This receptor was taken from an adult in good health. V is TRBV5-1 and J is TRBJ2-3; D gene uncertain. The sample here was peripheral blood, taken on day 0 of AZD1222 vaccination. This CDR3 is CASSQWAATTQYF. CDR3 in DNA: TGCGCCAGCAGCCAATGGGCGGCAACTACGCAGTATTTT. Using reference TRBV5-1 and TRBJ2-3 for the parts outside the CDR3, the full variable domain is KAGVTQTPRYLIKTRGQQVTLSCSPISGHRSVSWYQQTPGQGLQFLFEYFSETQRNKGNFPGRFSGRQFSNSRSEMNVSTLELGDSALYLCASSQWAATTQYFGPGTRLTVL.